These 29 T cell receptor beta chains originate from one sample sequenced in a study of blood T cell repertoires in COVID-19 (TCRdb year 2020). The library was made by the immunoSEQ multiplex PCR assay. In TCRdb, the immuneACCESS table is reduced to in-frame sequences with V and J assigned. These tables do not hold every clone; where another copy was compared, an unresolved V gene accounts for under half, and the others remain unexplained. In this sample the table shows 150,000 to 200,000 clones, about 86% of which occur a single time. Roughly a fifth of the sample is in the top ten clones. Sequencing input: peripheral blood. Receptor source: a woman in her seventies who had recovered from COVID-19.

The genes are TRBV2 and TRBJ2-2, with 8 bases that match TRBD1. The CDR3 has 14 residues. Germline V lookup: CDR1 SNHLY, CDR2 FYNNEI. The ends lost 5 bases at V and 5 bases at J; junction bases unmatched: 4. CDR3 region: CASSRDRPTGELFF. CDR3 coding DNA: TGTGCCAGCAGTAGGGACAGGCCTACCGGGGAGCTGTTTTTT.

V and J are TRBV3-1 (or the pseudogene TRBV3-2) and TRBJ2-5; the match to TRBD1 covers 10 bases. This CDR3 has 16 residues. Germline V gene sequence: CDR1 LGHDT, CDR2 YNNKEL (reference sequence). V shed 1 base, J shed 7 bases, and the junction held 9 bases outside the gene matches. The CDR3 loop is CASSQVAGTGDGTQYF. DNA for the CDR3: TGTGCCAGCAGCCAAGTGGCCGGGACAGGGGATGGGACCCAGTACTTC.

The sample holds a few counts of this clone. The V call is TRBV4-2, the J call TRBJ2-2; TRBD1 aligns across 9 bases. The germline gives CDR1 LGHNA, CDR2 YNFKEQ. V lost 0 bases, J lost 9 bases, and 11 bases stayed unmatched. CDR3 size: 17 residues. CDR3 nucleotides: TGTGCCAGCAGCCAAGATAGAGGGACAGGGACAGCCAGGGAGCTGTTTTTT. Its protein product is CASSQDRGTGTARELFF.

This rearrangement joins TRBV5-1 to TRBJ2-2; D perhaps matches TRBD1 (6 bases). The CDR3 contains 14 residues. Trimming stripped 2 bases from V and 5 bases from J, with 10 bases between. CDR1 and CDR2 (germline): SGHRS, YFSETQ. The DNA of the CDR3 is TGCGCCAGCAGCTTACAGGGTTCTACCGGGGAGCTGTTTTTT. As protein: CASSLQGSTGELFF.

CDR3 in amino acids: CAIRRREGDNEQFF. The CDR3 DNA reads TGTGCCATCCGTAGGCGGGAGGGGGACAATGAGCAGTTCTTC. V gene TRBV10-3 combines with J gene TRBJ2-1, with 9 bases that match TRBD2. J gave up 5 bases and V 8 bases, and 7 bases lay outside the gene matches. Germline-derived CDR1 and CDR2 are ENHRY and SYGVKD. This CDR3 is built from 14 residues.

In this sample, this clone turned up a few times. The V and J genes are TRBV9 and TRBJ2-3; weak D call: TRBD1 (5 bases). The V and J ends lost 4 bases and 0 bases respectively, with 15 bases between them. CDR1 is SGDLS, CDR2 YYNGEE, per germline. This CDR3 region has 16 residues. The CDR3 region is CASSPGWGGSTDTQYF. The CDR3, as DNA: TGTGCCAGCAGCCCCGGGTGGGGCGGTAGCACAGATACGCAGTATTTT.

CDR3 DNA: TGTGCCAGCAGTCATCGTAGCGGGAGGGGGGGGCAGTACTTC. It is translated as CASSHRSGRGGQYF. The V call is TRBV6-5, the J call TRBJ2-7, with TRBD2 matching over 11 bases. CDR1 is MNHEY and CDR2 is SVGAGI in the germline V gene. The CDR3 sequence is 14 residues long. V lost 5 bases and J lost 9; bases outside the gene matches: 9.

J is TRBJ2-1 and V is TRBV4-3; 13 bases are a match to TRBD2. Germline CDR1 and CDR2: LGHNA and YSLEER. The junction had 7 bases not matched to a gene; V was cut back by 6 bases and J by 8 bases. The CDR3 spans 15 residues. CDR3 coding DNA: TGCGCCAGCAGACCGGGACTAGCGGGATCCGATGAGCAGTTCTTC. This codes for CASRPGLAGSDEQFF.

The rearrangement joins TRBV10-3 to TRBJ2-3; 7 positions agree with TRBD1. The CDR3 length is 14 residues. Germline V gene lookup returns CDR1 ENHRY and CDR2 SYGVKD. V lost 4 bases, J lost 3 bases, and 4 bases stayed unmatched. CDR3 sequence (DNA): TGTGCCATCAGTGGGCAGGGGGTAACAGATACGCAGTATTTT. Encoded protein: CAISGQGVTDTQYF.

The chain couples TRBV5-4 to TRBJ2-7; TRBD2 is a possible D gene (5 bases). The CDR3 sequence is 15 residues long. V lost 4 bases and J lost 7, with 21 bases in between. Looked up from germline, CDR1 is SGHNT and CDR2 is YYREEE (reference sequence). For the CDR3, the DNA is TGTGCCAGCAGCCCGCCGGGCGGGTCCAAGATGGAGCAGTACTTC. Translating gives CASSPPGGSKMEQYF.

This clone was observed a single time. The rearrangement uses TRBV6-5 and TRBJ2-7; 10 bases align to TRBD2. Germline-derived CDR1 and CDR2 are MNHEY and SVGAGI. CDR3 length equals 15 residues. The junction had 9 bases not matched to a gene; V was cut back by 10 bases and J by 0 bases. The CDR3 coding sequence is TGTGCCACCACCCGAGCGGGAGGGGCCTCCTACGAGCAGTACTTC. It encodes CATTRAGGASYEQYF.

The V call is TRBV6-5, the J call TRBJ2-2; 8 positions agree with TRBD1. Germline CDR1 is MNHEY and CDR2 is SVGAGI. V was clipped by 2 bases and J by 4 bases; unmatched bases: 6. CDR3 length equals 16 residues. CDR3 amino acids: CASSYPTGVGTGELFF. The CDR3 bases are TGTGCCAGCAGTTACCCGACAGGGGTTGGCACCGGGGAGCTGTTTTTT.

This chain links TRBV28 with TRBJ2-1, with D hard to call. This CDR3 comprises 14 residues. V was clipped by 5 bases and J by 0 bases, with 8 bases between them. Germline loops: CDR1 MDHEN, CDR2 SYDVKM. Here the CDR3 DNA reads TGTGCCAGCAGTACCCCGAGCTCCTACAATGAGCAGTTCTTC. Its translation is CASSTPSSYNEQFF.

This clone was seen more than once but under ten times. The rearrangement links TRBV2 to TRBJ1-2; 9 positions agree with TRBD1. This CDR3 is 12 amino acids long. The junction had 0 bases not matched to a gene; V was cut back by 6 bases and J by 4 bases. Germline CDR1 SNHLY, CDR2 FYNNEI. CDR3 sequence: CASRGQGYGYTF. The DNA of the CDR3 is TGTGCCAGCAGGGGACAGGGCTATGGCTACACCTTC.

This clone was recorded once. This chain joins TRBV7-8 and TRBJ1-3; D is ambiguous. This CDR3 has 17 residues. Trimming shortened V by 5 bases and J by 0 bases, and 17 bases separated the two germline ends. Germline V gene lookup returns CDR1 SGHVS and CDR2 FQNEAQ. The CDR3 region has the DNA TGTGCCAGCAGCCCCACGCCCGCGGGGTCCTCTGGAAACACCATATATTTT. It is translated as CASSPTPAGSSGNTIYF.

This chain uses TRBV5-1 with TRBJ2-7; 8 bases match TRBD1. Germline V gives CDR1 SGHRS, CDR2 YFSETQ. The CDR3 is 16 amino acids. V lost 4 bases and J lost 1; bases outside the gene matches: 10. CDR3 sequence: CASSPRRDRSSYEQYF. In DNA, the CDR3 is TGCGCCAGCAGCCCGCGGCGGGACAGGTCGTCCTACGAGCAGTACTTC.

The V call is TRBV28, the J call TRBJ1-2; the D is unclear. The germline V and J ends were trimmed by 11 bases and 1 base, with 8 bases remaining between them. The CDR3 is 11 amino acids. The germline V gene encodes CDR1 MDHEN and CDR2 SYDVKM. The CDR3 region has the DNA TGTGCCGCGGGAAATAACTATGGCTACACCTTC. Amino acid sequence: CAAGNNYGYTF.

This chain uses TRBV5-4 with TRBJ1-1, with D possibly being TRBD1 (5 bases). This CDR3 has 13 residues. The V end lost 4 bases, the J end lost 13 bases, and 20 bases lay between the germline ends. The V gene's germline CDR1 is SGHNT and CDR2 YYREEE (reference sequence). DNA for the CDR3: TGTGCCAGCAGCCCTGGGGCGGGGAGCCGGGTTTTCTTT. It codes for CASSPGAGSRVFF.

The chain is built from TRBV2 and TRBJ2-3, with 10 bases fitting TRBD2. Germline V lookup: CDR1 SNHLY, CDR2 FYNNEI. V shed 8 bases, J shed 5 bases, and the junction held 13 bases outside the gene matches. The CDR3 has 16 amino acids. CDR3 DNA: TGTGCCAGCCCCGGGGGAGCGGGAGGGCTAGTAGATACGCAGTATTTT. Protein sequence: CASPGGAGGLVDTQYF.

This clone was recorded once. The gene calls are TRBV4-2 and TRBJ2-3, with 9 positions matching TRBD2. J lost 0 bases, V lost 1 base, and 8 bases had no gene match. CDR1 and CDR2 from the germline V gene are LGHNA and YNFKEQ. The CDR3 is 18 amino acids. DNA for the CDR3: TGTGCCAGCAGCCAAGGGGGGGGGCTAGCGGGAAGCACAGATACGCAGTATTTT. As protein: CASSQGGGLAGSTDTQYF.

The chain employs TRBV4-1 and TRBJ1-4; 9 nucleotides match TRBD1. V was clipped by 6 bases and J by 6 bases; unmatched bases: 5. The CDR3 is made up of 14 amino acids. The germline CDR1 and CDR2 sequences are MGHRA and YSYEKL. DNA for the CDR3: TGCGCCAGCAGGCTGACAGGGGGTCATGAAAAACTGTTTTTT. It is translated as CASRLTGGHEKLFF.

This chain links TRBV12-3 or TRBV12-4 with TRBJ1-2, with a tentative D call TRBD1 (5 bases). CDR3 size: 12 residues. CDR3 amino acids: CAAEGMGYGYTF. The DNA for the CDR3 is TGTGCTGCGGAGGGGATGGGCTATGGCTACACCTTC.

V is TRBV20-1 and J is TRBJ2-5; maybe TRBD1 (5 bases). The CDR3 length is 14 residues. Trimming took 3 bases from V and 2 from J, leaving 13 bases between them. Germline CDR1 DFQATT, CDR2 SNEGSKA (reference sequence). The CDR3 loop is CSASPAGPQETQYF. CDR3 nucleotides: TGCAGTGCTAGTCCGGCAGGGCCACAAGAGACCCAGTACTTC.

CDR3 sequence (DNA): TGTGCCACCAGTGATTTCTCCAGGGGAGAGACCCAGTACTTC. This gives the protein CATSDFSRGETQYF. This rearrangement joins TRBV24-1 to TRBJ2-5; TRBD1 might be the D (6 bases). Trimming removed 1 base from V and 4 bases from J, with 9 bases in between. In germline, CDR1 is KGHDR, CDR2 SFDVKD. The CDR3 has 14 residues.

V is TRBV4-1 and J is TRBJ1-6, with D perhaps matching TRBD1 (5 bases). The CDR3 contains 16 residues. The germline CDR1 and CDR2 sequences are MGHRA and YSYEKL. The germline V and J ends were trimmed by 0 bases and 6 bases, with 12 bases remaining between them. CDR3 residues: CASSQERAGVNSPLHF. As DNA, the CDR3 is TGCGCCAGCAGCCAAGAGCGGGCGGGGGTTAATTCACCCCTCCACTTT.

This chain joins TRBV5-1 and TRBJ2-5, with D uncertain. The germline V gene has CDR1 SGHRS and CDR2 YFSETQ. The CDR3 runs to 15 residues. Trimming removed 4 bases from V and 1 base from J, with 14 bases in between. The CDR3 DNA sequence: TGCGCCAGCAGCCCCCTCGGGTTGGGCCAAGAGACCCAGTACTTC. This gives the protein CASSPLGLGQETQYF.

The V and J genes are TRBV7-6 and TRBJ2-7; TRBD1 matches at 7 bases. Germline values: CDR1 SGHVS, CDR2 FNYEAQ. The CDR3 length is 13 residues. J was trimmed by 6 bases and V by 2 bases; bases with no gene match: 4. CDR3 loop: CASSLLGQSEQYF. The CDR3 DNA sequence: TGTGCCAGCAGCTTACTGGGACAGAGCGAGCAGTACTTC.

This rearrangement joins TRBV7-9 to TRBJ2-3; 10 bases align to TRBD1. Germline V lookup: CDR1 SEHNR, CDR2 FQNEAQ (reference sequence). The CDR3 is 14 residues long. Trimming at V came to 5 bases and at J to 6 bases, leaving 5 bases not matched to a gene. CDR3 DNA: TGTGCCAGCAGCCGGACAGGGGGTTGGGATACGCAGTATTTT. Protein: CASSRTGGWDTQYF.

This sequence joins TRBV19 and TRBJ2-7; 8 bases map to TRBD1. The germline CDR1 and CDR2 sequences are LNHDA and SQIVND (reference sequence). CDR3 length equals 14 residues. V lost 4 bases and J lost 2; bases outside the gene matches: 4. The CDR3 bases are TGTGCCAGTAGTACCCAACAGGGGGCCTACGAGCAGTACTTC. Protein sequence: CASSTQQGAYEQYF.